This T cell receptor beta chain derives from a study of memory CD4+ T cells and cytomegalovirus serostatus. The assay was immunoSEQ multiplex PCR, and TCRdb's table has in-frame clones only and misses some. The sample has 25,000 to 35,000 clones; about four fifths are singletons. This clone appeared once. Germline CDR1 is SGHNT and CDR2 is YYREEE (reference sequence). V was shortened by 3 bases and J by 0 bases, with 10 bases between the two germline ends. CDR3 length equals 15 residues. Single viable CD3+CD4+CD8-CD45RO+ cells were sorted as the memory CD4+ T cells. Source material: memory CD4+ T cells from blood. This TCR was recovered from an adult in good health and CMV-seronegative. The chain recombines TRBV5-4 with TRBJ1-3; D perhaps matches TRBD1 (6 bases). Written as DNA, the CDR3 is TGTGCCAGCAGCTATCCGACAGGCTCTGGAAACACCATATATTTT. Protein: CASSYPTGSGNTIYF.